The entry below gives a single T cell receptor beta chain sequence along with its context. Its matching antigen is unknown. The donors were in the approximately 120-subject validation cohort; that cohort was separate from the roughly 680-subject first cohort. This sample was included in a study of cytomegalovirus exposure and HLA in healthy donors. Looking at the study overall: A subsequent analysis stated that the 110 or so validation repertoires were run on the same platform as the roughly 670 first-cohort repertoires.

Regarding the study as a whole: The finding came from a later analysis; first-cohort TCR clusters tended to co-occur in the 110 or so validation repertoires. Cytomegalovirus status was reportedly diagnosed by the classifier with high sensitivity and specificity.

Sequenced by immunoSEQ multiplex PCR; TCRdb stores in-frame clones only, minus some. The data hold some 98,000 clones, with 87% observed a single time. There are 12 residues in the CDR3. The V and J ends lost 3 bases and 10 bases respectively, with 12 bases between them. The V gene's germline CDR1 is MGHDK and CDR2 SYGVNS. This receptor was taken from a woman aged 25-40 years in good health and CMV-seronegative. The V gene is TRBV25-1, the J gene TRBJ1-1; tentative D call: TRBD1 (6 bases). The sequenced sample consisted of PBMCs. The CDR3 DNA is TGTGCCAGCAGTGAGGGGGCAGGCCGAGCTTTCTTT. Translated: CASSEGAGRAFF.